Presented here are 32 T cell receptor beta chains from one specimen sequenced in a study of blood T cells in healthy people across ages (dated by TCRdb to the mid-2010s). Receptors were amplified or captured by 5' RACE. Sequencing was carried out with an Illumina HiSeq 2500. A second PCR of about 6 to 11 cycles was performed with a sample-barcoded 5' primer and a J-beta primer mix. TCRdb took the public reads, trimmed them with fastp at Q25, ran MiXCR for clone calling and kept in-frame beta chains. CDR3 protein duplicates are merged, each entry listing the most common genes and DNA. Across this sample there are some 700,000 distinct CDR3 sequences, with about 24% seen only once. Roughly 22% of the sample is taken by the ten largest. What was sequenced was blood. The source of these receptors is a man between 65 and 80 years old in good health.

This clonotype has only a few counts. CDR3 sequence: CAIKGQGRTDTQYF. DNA for the CDR3: TGTGCCATCAAGGGACAGGGGCGCACAGATACGCAGTATTTT. This chain links TRBV10-3 with TRBJ2-3; 10 positions match TRBD1. The V gene end was trimmed by 7 bases and the J gene end by 1 base; junction bases not matched to a gene: 2. Germline assignment: CDR1 ENHRY and CDR2 SYGVKD. The CDR3 spans 14 residues.

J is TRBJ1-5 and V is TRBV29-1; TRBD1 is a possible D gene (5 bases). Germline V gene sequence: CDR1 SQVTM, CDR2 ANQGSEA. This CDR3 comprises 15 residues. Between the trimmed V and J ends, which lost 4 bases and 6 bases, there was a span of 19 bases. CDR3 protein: CSVAVGPGHIQPQHF. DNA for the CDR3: TGCAGCGTTGCCGTGGGGCCGGGGCACATTCAGCCCCAGCATTTT.

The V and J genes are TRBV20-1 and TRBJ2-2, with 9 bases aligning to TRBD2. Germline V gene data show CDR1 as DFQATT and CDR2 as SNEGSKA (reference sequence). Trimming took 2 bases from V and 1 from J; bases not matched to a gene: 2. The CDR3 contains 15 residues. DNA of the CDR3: TGCAGTGCTAGATATAGCGGGAGGAACACCGGGGAGCTGTTTTTT. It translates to CSARYSGRNTGELFF.

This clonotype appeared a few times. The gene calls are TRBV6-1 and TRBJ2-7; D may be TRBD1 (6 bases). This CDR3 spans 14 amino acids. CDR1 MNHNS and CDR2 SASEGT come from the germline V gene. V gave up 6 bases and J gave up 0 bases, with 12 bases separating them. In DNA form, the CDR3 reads TGTGCCAGCAGGGCCGGACAGAGCTCCTACGAGCAGTACTTC. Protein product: CASRAGQSSYEQYF.

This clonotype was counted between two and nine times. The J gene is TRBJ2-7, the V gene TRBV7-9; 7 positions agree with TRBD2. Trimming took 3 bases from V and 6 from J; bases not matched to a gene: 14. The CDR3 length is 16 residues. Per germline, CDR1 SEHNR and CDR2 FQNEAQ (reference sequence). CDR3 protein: CASSLGTGGFSGEQYF. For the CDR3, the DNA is TGTGCCAGCAGCTTGGGAACGGGGGGTTTTTCAGGCGAGCAGTACTTC.

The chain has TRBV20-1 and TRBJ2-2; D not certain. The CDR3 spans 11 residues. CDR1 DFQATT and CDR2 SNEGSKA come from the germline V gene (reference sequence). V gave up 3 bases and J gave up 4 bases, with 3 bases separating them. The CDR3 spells CSASGTGELFF. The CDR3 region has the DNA TGCAGTGCTAGCGGCACCGGGGAGCTGTTTTTT.

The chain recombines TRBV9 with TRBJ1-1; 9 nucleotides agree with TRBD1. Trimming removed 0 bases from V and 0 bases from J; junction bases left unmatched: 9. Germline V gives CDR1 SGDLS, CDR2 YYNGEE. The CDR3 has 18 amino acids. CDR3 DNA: TGTGCCAGCAGCGTAGGGGACGGGACAGGGTGGATGAACACTGAAGCTTTCTTT. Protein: CASSVGDGTGWMNTEAFF.

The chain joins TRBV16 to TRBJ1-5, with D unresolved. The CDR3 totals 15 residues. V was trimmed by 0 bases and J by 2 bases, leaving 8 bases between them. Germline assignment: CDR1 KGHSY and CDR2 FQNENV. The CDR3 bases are TGTGCCAGCAGCCAATCAGGTATGGGCAATCAGCCCCAGCATTTT. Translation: CASSQSGMGNQPQHF.

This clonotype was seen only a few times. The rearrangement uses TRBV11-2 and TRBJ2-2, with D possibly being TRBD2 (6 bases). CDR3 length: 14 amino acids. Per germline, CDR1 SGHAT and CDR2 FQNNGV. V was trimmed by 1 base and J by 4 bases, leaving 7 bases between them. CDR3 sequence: CASSLGGVTGELFF. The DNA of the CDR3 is TGTGCCAGCAGCTTAGGCGGGGTCACCGGGGAGCTGTTTTTT.

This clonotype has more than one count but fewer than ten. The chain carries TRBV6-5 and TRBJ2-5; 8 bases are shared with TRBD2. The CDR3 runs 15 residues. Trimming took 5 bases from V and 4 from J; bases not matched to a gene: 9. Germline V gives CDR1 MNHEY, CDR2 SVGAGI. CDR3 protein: CASSPHTAGGETQYF. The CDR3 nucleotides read TGTGCCAGCAGTCCCCACACGGCGGGAGGAGAGACCCAGTACTTC.

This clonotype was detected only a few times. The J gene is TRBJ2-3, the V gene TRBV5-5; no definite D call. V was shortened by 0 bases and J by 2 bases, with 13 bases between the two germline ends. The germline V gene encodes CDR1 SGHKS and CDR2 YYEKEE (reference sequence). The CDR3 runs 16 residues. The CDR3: CASSLVGTSYTDTQYF. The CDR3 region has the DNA TGTGCCAGCAGCTTGGTTGGAACAAGTTACACAGATACGCAGTATTTT.

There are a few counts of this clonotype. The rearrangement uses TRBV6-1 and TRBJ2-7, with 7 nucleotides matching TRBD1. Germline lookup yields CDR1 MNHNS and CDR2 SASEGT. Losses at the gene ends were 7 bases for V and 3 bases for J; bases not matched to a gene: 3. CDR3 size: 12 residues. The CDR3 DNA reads TGTGCCAGCATCCGGGACAGCTACGAGCAGTACTTC. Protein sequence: CASIRDSYEQYF.

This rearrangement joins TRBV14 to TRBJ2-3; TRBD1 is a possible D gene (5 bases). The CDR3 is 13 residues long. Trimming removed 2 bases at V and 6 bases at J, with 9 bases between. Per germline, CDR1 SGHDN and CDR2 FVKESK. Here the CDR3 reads CASSQQGYDTQYF. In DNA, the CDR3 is TGTGCCAGCAGCCAACAGGGATACGATACGCAGTATTTT.

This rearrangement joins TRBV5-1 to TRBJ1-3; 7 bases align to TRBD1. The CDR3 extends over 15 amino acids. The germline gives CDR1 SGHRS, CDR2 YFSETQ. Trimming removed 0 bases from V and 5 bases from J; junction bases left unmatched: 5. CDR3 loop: CASSLEGAVRNTIYF. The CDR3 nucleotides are TGCGCCAGCAGCTTGGAGGGGGCAGTTCGAAACACCATATATTTT.

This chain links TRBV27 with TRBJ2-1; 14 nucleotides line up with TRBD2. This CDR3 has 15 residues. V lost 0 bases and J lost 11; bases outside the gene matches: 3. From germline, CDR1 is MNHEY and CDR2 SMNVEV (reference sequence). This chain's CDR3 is CASSLSTSGRGKQFF. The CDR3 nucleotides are TGTGCCAGCAGTTTATCGACTAGCGGGAGGGGTAAGCAGTTCTTC.

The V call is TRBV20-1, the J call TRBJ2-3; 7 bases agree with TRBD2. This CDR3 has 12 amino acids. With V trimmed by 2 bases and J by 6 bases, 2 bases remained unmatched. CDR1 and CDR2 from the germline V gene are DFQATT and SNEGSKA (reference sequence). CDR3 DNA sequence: TGCAGTGCTAGACGGGGGGAGGATACGCAGTATTTT. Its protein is CSARRGEDTQYF.

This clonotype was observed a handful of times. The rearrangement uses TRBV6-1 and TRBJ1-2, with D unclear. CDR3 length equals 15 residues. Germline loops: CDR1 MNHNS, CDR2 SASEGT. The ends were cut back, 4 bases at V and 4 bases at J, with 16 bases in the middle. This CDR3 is CASSASGRLGYGYTF. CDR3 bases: TGTGCCAGCAGTGCCTCCGGCCGCCTCGGCTATGGCTACACCTTC.

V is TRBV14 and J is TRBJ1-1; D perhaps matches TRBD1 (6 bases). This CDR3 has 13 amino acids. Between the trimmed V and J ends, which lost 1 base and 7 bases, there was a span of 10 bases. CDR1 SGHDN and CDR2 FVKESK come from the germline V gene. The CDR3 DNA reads TGTGCCAGCAGCCAAGGACAGGCCCTTGAAGCTTTCTTT. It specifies CASSQGQALEAFF.

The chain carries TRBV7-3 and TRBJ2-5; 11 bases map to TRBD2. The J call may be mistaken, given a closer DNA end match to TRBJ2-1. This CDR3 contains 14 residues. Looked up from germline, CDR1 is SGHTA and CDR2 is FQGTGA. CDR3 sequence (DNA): TGTGCCAGCAGCTCACTAGCGGGAGTCAATGAGCAGTTCTTC. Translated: CASSSLAGVNEQFF.

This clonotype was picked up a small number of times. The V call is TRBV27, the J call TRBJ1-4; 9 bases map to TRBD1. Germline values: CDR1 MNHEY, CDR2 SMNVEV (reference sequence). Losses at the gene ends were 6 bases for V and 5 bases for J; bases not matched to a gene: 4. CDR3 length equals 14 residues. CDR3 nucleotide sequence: TGTGCCAGCAGCGACAGGGGGTTCAATGAAAAACTGTTTTTT. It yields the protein CASSDRGFNEKLFF.

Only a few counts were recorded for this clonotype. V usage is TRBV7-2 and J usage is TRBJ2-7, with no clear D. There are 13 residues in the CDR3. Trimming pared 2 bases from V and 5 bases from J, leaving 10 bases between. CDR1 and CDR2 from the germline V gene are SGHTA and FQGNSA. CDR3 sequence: CASSLSRSHEQYF. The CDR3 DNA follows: TGTGCCAGCAGCTTATCCAGGTCCCACGAGCAGTACTTC.

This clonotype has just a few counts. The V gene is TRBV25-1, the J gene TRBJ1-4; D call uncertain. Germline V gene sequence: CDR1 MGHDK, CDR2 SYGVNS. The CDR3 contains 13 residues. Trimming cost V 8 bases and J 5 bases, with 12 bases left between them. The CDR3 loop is CASRGWENEKLFF. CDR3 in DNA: TGTGCCAGCCGAGGGTGGGAAAATGAAAAACTGTTTTTT.

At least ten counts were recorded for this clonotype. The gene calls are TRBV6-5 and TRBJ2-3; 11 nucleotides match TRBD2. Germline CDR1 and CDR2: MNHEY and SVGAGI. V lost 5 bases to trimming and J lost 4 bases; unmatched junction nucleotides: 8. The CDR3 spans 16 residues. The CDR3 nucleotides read TGTGCCAGCAGTCTAGCGGGGGGCCAATCCGCAGATACGCAGTATTTT. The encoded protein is CASSLAGGQSADTQYF.

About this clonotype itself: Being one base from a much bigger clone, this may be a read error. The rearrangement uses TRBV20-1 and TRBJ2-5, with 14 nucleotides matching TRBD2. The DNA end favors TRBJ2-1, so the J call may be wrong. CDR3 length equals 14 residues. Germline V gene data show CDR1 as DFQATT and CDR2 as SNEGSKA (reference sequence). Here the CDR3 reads CSAEMGLAGVGQFF. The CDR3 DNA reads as TGCAGTGCTGAGATGGGACTAGCGGGAGTTGGGCAGTTCTTC.

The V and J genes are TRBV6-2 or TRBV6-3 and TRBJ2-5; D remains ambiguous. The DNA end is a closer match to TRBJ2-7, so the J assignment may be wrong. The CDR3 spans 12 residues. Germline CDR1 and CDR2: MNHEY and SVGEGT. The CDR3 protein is CASSYPGYEQYF. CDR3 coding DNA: TGTGCCAGCAGTTACCCCGGCTACGAGCAGTACTTC.

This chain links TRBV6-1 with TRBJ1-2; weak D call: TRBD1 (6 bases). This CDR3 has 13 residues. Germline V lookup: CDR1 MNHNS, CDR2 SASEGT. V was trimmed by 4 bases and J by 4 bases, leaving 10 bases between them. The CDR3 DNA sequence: TGTGCCAGCAGTGGATCGACAGGCTATGGCTACACCTTC. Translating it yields CASSGSTGYGYTF.

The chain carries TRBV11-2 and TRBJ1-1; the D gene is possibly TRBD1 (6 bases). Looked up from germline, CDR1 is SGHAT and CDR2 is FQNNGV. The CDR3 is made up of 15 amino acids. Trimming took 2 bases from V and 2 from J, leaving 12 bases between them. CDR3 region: CASSLSAGANTEAFF. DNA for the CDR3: TGTGCCAGCAGCTTATCGGCAGGGGCAAACACTGAAGCTTTCTTT.

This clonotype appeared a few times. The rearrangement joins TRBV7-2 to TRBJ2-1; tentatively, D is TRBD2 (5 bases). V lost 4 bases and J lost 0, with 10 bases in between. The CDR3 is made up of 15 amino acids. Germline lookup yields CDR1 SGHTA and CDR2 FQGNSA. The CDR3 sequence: CASSYDYRSYNEQFF. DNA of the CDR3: TGTGCCAGCAGCTATGACTACCGCTCCTACAATGAGCAGTTCTTC.

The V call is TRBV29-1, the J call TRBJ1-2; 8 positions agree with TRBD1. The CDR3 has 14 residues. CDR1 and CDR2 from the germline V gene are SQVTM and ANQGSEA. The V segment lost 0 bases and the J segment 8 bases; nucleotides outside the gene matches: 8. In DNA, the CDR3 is TGCAGCGTTGAAGATTACAGGGGGTTGAAGGGCTACACCTTC. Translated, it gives CSVEDYRGLKGYTF.

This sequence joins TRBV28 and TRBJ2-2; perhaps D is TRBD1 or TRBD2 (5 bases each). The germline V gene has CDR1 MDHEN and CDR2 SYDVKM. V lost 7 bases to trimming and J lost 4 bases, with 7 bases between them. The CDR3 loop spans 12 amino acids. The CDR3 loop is CASMGVTGELFF. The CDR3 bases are TGTGCCAGCATGGGGGTCACCGGGGAGCTGTTTTTT. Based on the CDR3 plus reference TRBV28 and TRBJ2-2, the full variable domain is DVKVTQSSRYLVKRTGEKVFLECVQDMDHENMFWYRQDPGLGLRLIYFSYDVKMKEKGDIPEGYSVSREKKERFSLILESASTNQTSMYLCASMGVTGELFFGEGSRLTVL.

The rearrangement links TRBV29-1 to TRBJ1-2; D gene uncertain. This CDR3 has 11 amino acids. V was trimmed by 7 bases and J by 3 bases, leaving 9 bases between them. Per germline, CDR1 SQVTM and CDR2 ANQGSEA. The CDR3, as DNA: TGCAGCGCTCTGTTTGACTATGGCTACACCTTC. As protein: CSALFDYGYTF.

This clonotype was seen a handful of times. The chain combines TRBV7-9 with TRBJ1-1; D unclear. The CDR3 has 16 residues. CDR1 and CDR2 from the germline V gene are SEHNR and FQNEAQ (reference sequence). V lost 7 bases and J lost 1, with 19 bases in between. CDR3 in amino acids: CASIPLVWATNTEAFF. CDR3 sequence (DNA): TGTGCCAGCATACCCCTCGTATGGGCAACGAACACTGAAGCTTTCTTT.